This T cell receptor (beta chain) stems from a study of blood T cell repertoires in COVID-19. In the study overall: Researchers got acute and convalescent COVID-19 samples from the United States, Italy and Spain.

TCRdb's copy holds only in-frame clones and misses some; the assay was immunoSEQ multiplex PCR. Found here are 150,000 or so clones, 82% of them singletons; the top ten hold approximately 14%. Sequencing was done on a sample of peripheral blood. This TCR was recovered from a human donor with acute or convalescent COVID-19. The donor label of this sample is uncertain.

The CDR3 sequence is CASSPTYSGTGGAGLMNTEAFF. The CDR3 coding sequence is TGTGCCAGCTCACCCACATACTCCGGGACAGGGGGCGCGGGTCTCATGAACACTGAAGCTTTCTTT. The rearrangement uses TRBV18 and TRBJ1-1; the match to TRBD1 covers 12 bases. The CDR3 has 22 residues. After removal of 3 bases from V and 0 bases from J, the junction contained 20 bases not matched to a gene. CDR1 KGHSH and CDR2 LQKENI come from the germline V gene.